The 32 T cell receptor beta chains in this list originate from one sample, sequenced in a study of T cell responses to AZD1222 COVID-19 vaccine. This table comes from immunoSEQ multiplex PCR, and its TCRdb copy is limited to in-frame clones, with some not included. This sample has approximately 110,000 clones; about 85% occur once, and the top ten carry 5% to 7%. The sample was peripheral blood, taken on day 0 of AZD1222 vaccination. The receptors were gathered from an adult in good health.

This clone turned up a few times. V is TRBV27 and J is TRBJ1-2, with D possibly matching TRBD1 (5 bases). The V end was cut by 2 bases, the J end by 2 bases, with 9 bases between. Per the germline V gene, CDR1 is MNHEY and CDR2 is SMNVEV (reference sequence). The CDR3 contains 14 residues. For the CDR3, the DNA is TGTGCCAGCAGTTTACCCGGACACAACTATGGCTACACCTTC. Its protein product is CASSLPGHNYGYTF.

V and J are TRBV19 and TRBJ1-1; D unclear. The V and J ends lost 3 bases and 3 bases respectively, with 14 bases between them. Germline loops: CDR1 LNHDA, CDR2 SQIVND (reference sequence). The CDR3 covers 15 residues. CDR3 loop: CASSINRRGDTEAFF. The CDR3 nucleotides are TGTGCCAGTAGTATTAATCGACGGGGTGACACTGAAGCTTTCTTT. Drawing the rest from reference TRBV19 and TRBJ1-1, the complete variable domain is DGGITQSPKYLFRKEGQNVTLSCEQNLNHDAMYWYRQDPGQGLRLIYYSQIVNDFQKGDIAEGYSVSREKKESFPLTVTSAQKNPTAFYLCASSINRRGDTEAFFGQGTRLTVV.

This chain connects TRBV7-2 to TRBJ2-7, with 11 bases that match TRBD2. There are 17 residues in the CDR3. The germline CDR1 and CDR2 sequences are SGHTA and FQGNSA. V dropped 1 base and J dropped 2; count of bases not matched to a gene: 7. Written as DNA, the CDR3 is TGTGCCAGCAGCTTAGGGGGACAACTAGCGGGGGCCTACGAGCAGTACTTC. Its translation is CASSLGGQLAGAYEQYF.

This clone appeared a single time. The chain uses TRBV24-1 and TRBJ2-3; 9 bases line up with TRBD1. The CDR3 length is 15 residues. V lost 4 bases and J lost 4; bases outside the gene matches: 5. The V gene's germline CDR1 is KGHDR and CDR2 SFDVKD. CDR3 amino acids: CATSDTDRGADTQYF. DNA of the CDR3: TGTGCCACCAGTGACACGGACAGGGGCGCAGATACGCAGTATTTT.

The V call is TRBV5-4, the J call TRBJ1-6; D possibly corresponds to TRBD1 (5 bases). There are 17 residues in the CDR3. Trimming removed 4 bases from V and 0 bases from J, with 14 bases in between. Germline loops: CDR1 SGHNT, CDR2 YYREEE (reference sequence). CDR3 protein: CASSAQTDNSYNSPLHF. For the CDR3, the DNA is TGTGCCAGCAGCGCACAGACAGACAACTCCTATAATTCACCCCTCCACTTT.

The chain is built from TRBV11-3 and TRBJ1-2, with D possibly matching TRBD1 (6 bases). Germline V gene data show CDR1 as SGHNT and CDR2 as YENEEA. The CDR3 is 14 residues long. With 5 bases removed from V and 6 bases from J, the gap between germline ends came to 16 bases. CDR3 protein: CASSPSGTSNGYTF. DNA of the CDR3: TGTGCCAGCAGCCCCAGCGGGACATCGAATGGCTACACCTTC.

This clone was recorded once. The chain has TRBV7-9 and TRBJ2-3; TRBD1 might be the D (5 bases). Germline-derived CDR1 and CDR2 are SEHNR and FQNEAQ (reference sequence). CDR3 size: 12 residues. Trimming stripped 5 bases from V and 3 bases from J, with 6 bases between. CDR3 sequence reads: CASSHRTDTQYF. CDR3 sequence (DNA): TGTGCCAGCAGCCACAGGACAGATACGCAGTATTTT.

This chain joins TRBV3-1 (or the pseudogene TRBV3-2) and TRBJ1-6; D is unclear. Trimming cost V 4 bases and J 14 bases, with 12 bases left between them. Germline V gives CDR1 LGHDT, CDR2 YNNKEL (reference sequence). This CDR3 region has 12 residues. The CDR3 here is CASSPRERALHF. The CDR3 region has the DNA TGTGCCAGCAGCCCGCGAGAACGGGCCCTCCACTTT.

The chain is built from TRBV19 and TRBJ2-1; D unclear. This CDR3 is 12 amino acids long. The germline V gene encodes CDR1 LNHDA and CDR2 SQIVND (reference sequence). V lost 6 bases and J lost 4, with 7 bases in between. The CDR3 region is CASSHGYNEQFF. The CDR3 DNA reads TGTGCCAGTAGCCACGGATACAATGAGCAGTTCTTC.

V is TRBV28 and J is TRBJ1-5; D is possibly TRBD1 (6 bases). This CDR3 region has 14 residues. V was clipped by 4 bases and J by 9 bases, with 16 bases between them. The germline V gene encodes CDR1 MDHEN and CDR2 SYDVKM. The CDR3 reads CASSWGRGLGPQHF. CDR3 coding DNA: TGTGCCAGCAGTTGGGGGCGGGGGCTAGGGCCCCAGCATTTT.

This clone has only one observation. Here the CDR3 reads CASSSDRVAETQYF. CDR3 bases: TGTGCCAGCAGCTCAGACAGGGTGGCAGAGACCCAGTACTTC. This sequence joins TRBV7-8 and TRBJ2-5; 7 nucleotides align to TRBD1. V was clipped by 4 bases and J by 4 bases; unmatched bases: 6. Germline V CDR1 and CDR2: SGHVS, FQNEAQ. This CDR3 has 14 residues.

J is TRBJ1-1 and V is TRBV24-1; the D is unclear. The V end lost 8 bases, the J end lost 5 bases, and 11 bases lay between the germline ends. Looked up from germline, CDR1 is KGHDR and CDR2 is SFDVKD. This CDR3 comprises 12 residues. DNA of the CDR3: TGTGCCACCAAGTCGAAGGGTACTGAAGCTTTCTTT. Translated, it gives CATKSKGTEAFF.

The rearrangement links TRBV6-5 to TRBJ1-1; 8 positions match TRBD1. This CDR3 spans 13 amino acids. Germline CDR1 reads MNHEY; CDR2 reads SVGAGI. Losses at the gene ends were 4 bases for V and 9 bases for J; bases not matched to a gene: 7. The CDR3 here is CASSSGTGIQAFF. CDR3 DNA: TGTGCCAGCAGTTCCGGGACAGGAATTCAAGCTTTCTTT.

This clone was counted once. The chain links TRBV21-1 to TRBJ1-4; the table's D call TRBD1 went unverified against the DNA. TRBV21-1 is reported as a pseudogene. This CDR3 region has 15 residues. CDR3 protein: CASSRGQGTSEKLFF. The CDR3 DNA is TGTGCCAGCAGCAGAGGACAGGGGACATCCGAAAAACTGTTTTTT.

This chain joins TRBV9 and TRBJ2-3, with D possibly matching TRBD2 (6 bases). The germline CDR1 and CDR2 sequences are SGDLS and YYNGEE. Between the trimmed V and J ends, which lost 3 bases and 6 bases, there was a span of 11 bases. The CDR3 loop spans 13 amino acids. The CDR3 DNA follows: TGTGCCAGCAGCGCGGGGGATCCGGATACGCAGTATTTT. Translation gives CASSAGDPDTQYF.

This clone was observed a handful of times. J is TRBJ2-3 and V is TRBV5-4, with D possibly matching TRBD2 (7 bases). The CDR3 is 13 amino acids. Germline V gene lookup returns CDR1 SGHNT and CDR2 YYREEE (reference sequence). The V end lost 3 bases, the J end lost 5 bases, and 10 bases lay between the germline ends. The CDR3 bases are TGTGCCAGCAGCTCGGGGGGCATAGATACGCAGTATTTT. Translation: CASSSGGIDTQYF.

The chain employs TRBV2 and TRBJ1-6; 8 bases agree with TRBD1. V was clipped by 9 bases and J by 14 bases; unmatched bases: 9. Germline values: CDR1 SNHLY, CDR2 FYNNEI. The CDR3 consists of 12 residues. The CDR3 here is CARDRGEGTLHF. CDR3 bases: TGTGCCAGAGACAGGGGCGAGGGAACCCTCCACTTT.

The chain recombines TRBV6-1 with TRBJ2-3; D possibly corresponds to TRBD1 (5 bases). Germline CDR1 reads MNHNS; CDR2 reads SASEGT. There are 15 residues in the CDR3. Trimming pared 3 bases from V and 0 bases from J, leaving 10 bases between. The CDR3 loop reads CASSDDQGSTDTQYF. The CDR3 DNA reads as TGTGCCAGCAGTGATGACCAGGGAAGCACAGATACGCAGTATTTT.

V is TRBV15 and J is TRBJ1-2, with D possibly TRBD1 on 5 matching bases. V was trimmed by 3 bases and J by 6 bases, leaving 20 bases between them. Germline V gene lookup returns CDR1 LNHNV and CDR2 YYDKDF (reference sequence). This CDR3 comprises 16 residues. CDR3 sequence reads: CATSSPGLREYHGYTF. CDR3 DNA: TGTGCCACCAGCAGCCCGGGACTAAGGGAGTACCATGGCTACACCTTC.

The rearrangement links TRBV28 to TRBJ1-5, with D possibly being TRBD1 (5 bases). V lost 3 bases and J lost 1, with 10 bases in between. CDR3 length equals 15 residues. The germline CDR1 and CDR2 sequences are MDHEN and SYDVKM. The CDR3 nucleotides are TGTGCCAGCAGTTTCCAGGGTTCCAGCAATCAGCCCCAGCATTTT. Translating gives CASSFQGSSNQPQHF.

DNA of the CDR3: TGTGCCAGCCGCAGTTTCGGGTTCAGGGGGCACGGTAACTATGGCTACACCTTC. It encodes CASRSFGFRGHGNYGYTF. The chain combines TRBV28 with TRBJ1-2; 8 positions agree with TRBD1. Germline V lookup: CDR1 MDHEN, CDR2 SYDVKM. The CDR3 length is 18 residues. Unmatched junction bases numbered 18, after V lost 8 bases and J lost 1 base.

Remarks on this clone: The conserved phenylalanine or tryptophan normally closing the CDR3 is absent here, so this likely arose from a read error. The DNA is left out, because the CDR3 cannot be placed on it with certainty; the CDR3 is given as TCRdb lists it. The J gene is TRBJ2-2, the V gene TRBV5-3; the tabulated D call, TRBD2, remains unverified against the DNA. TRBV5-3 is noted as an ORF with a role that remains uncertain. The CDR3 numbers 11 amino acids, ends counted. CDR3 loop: CARSSDYPAEN.

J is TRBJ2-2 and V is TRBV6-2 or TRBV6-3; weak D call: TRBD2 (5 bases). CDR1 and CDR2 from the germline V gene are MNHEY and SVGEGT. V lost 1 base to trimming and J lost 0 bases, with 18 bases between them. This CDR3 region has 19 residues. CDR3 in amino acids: CASSYFSRTGIPNTGELFF. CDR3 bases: TGTGCCAGCAGTTACTTTTCAAGGACTGGTATTCCGAACACCGGGGAGCTGTTTTTT.

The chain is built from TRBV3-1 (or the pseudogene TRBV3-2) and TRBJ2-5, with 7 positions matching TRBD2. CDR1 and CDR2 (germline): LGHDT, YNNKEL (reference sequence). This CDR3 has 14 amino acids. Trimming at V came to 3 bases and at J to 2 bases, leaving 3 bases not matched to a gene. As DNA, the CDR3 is TGTGCCAGCAGCCACCCTAGCGGACAAGAGACCCAGTACTTC. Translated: CASSHPSGQETQYF.

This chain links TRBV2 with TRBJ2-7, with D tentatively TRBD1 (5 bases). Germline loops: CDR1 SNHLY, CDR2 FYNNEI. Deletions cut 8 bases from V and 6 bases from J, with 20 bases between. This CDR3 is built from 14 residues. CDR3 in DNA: TGTGCCAGCCTAGGGGTAGGAGACCGGGTCGAGCAGTACTTC. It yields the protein CASLGVGDRVEQYF.

The CDR3 bases are TGTGCCAGCAGTTACGGGGACATACTGCATCAGCCCCAGCATTTT. This gives the protein CASSYGDILHQPQHF. The genes are TRBV6-5 and TRBJ1-5; a possible D gene is TRBD1 (6 bases). The CDR3 consists of 15 residues. Trimming left V 2 bases short and J 5 bases short, with 13 bases between. Germline CDR1 MNHEY, CDR2 SVGAGI.

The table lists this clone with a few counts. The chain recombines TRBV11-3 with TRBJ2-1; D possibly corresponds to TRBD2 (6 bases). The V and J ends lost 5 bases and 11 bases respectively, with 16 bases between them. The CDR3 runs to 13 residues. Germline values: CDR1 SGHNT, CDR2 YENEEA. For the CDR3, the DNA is TGTGCCAGCAGCGAGGGACTCAGGACCCAGCAGTTCTTC. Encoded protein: CASSEGLRTQQFF.

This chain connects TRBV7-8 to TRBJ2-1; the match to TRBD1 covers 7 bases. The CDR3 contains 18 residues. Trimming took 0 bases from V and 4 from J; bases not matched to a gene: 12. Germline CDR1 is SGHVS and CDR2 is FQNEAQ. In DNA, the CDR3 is TGTGCCAGCAGCTTAGCGCTTTTCCGGCAGGGGGTTTACAATGAGCAGTTCTTC. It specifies CASSLALFRQGVYNEQFF.

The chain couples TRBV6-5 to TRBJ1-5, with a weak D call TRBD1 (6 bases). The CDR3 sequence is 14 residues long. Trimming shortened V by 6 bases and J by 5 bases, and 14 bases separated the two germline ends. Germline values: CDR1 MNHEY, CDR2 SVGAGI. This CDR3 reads CASRSTGYHQPQHF. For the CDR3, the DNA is TGTGCCAGCAGATCCACAGGGTACCATCAGCCCCAGCATTTT.

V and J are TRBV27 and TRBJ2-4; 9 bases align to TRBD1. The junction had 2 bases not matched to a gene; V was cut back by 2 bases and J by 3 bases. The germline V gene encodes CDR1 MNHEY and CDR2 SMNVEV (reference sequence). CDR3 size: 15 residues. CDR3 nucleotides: TGTGCCAGCAGTTTAATGGGACAGGGCAAAAACATTCAGTACTTC. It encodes CASSLMGQGKNIQYF.

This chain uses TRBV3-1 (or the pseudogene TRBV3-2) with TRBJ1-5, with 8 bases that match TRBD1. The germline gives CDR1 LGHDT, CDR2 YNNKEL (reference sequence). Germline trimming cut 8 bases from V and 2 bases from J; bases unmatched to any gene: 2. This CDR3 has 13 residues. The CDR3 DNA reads TGTGCCAGCGGGACAGGTGGCAATCAGCCCCAGCATTTT. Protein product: CASGTGGNQPQHF.

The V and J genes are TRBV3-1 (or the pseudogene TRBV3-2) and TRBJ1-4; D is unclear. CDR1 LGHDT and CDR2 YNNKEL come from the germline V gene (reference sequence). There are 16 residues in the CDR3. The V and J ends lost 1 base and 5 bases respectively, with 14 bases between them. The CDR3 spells CASSQGNGLQNEKLFF. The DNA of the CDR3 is TGTGCCAGCAGCCAAGGGAACGGGCTCCAGAATGAAAAACTGTTTTTT.